The 24 T cell receptor beta chains presented below share a single source sample, sequenced in a study of blood T cell repertoires in COVID-19. Some clones are missing from TCRdb's copy, which holds only in-frame ones; the method was immunoSEQ multiplex PCR. The repertoire holds about 120,000 clones, with 70% to 90% as singletons. Sequenced sample: peripheral blood. These receptors were obtained from a human donor in a cohort sampled during active COVID-19.

This rearrangement joins TRBV28 to TRBJ2-1, with D maybe TRBD2 (5 bases). Trimming pared 8 bases from V and 5 bases from J, leaving 16 bases between. CDR3 length: 14 amino acids. Germline V gene data show CDR1 as MDHEN and CDR2 as SYDVKM. The CDR3 DNA reads as TGTGCCAGCGCCGCAACTAGTACCAACAATGAGCAGTTCTTC. It encodes CASAATSTNNEQFF.

The rearrangement joins TRBV7-9 to TRBJ2-3; no clear D gene. V was clipped by 1 base and J by 0 bases, with 8 bases between them. Per the germline V gene, CDR1 is SEHNR and CDR2 is FQNEAQ (reference sequence). The CDR3 runs 15 residues. The CDR3 loop reads CASSLVGLSTDTQYF. The CDR3 DNA follows: TGTGCCAGCAGCTTAGTGGGCCTTAGCACAGATACGCAGTATTTT.

The chain has TRBV29-1 and TRBJ2-7; weak D call: TRBD1 (7 bases). Germline V gives CDR1 SQVTM, CDR2 ANQGSEA. The CDR3 runs to 13 residues. Trimming cost V 3 bases and J 3 bases, with 12 bases left between them. The DNA of the CDR3 is TGCAGCGTTGAGCGGGACAGCGGCTACGAGCAGTACTTC. This encodes CSVERDSGYEQYF.

J is TRBJ2-7 and V is TRBV7-2; tentatively, D is TRBD2 (5 bases). Per the germline V gene, CDR1 is SGHTA and CDR2 is FQGNSA. The CDR3 has 13 residues. Trimming pared 8 bases from V and 5 bases from J, leaving 16 bases between. In nucleotides, the CDR3 is TGTGCCAGCTCCCTAGAGGGCGGGCACGAGCAGTACTTC. As protein: CASSLEGGHEQYF.

This clone was recorded a few times. The chain recombines TRBV4-3 with TRBJ2-5; 9 bases map to TRBD2. The CDR3 contains 18 residues. Germline values: CDR1 LGHNA, CDR2 YSLEER. The V gene end was trimmed by 0 bases and the J gene end by 1 base; junction bases not matched to a gene: 9. CDR3 sequence reads: CASSQDLAGAIRQETQYF. For the CDR3, the DNA is TGCGCCAGCAGCCAAGATTTAGCGGGAGCGATTCGCCAAGAGACCCAGTACTTC.

This clone came up once. DNA of the CDR3: TGTGCCAGCAGCACCGGGACAGCGAACACTGAAGCTTTCTTT. Protein: CASSTGTANTEAFF. The chain uses TRBV7-9 and TRBJ1-1; 7 bases map to TRBD1. V lost 5 bases, J lost 1 base, and 4 bases stayed unmatched. CDR1 is SEHNR and CDR2 is FQNEAQ in the germline V gene (reference sequence). This CDR3 is built from 14 residues.

The chain has TRBV27 and TRBJ2-1; 10 nucleotides line up with TRBD2. From germline, CDR1 is MNHEY and CDR2 SMNVEV (reference sequence). This CDR3 has 13 amino acids. Trimming removed 6 bases from V and 16 bases from J; junction bases left unmatched: 12. The CDR3 sequence: CASSGSLAGARFF. CDR3 nucleotides: TGTGCCAGCAGCGGGAGTCTAGCGGGAGCACGATTCTTC.

This clone has more than one count but fewer than ten. This CDR3 reads CATSEDRGNSPLHF. For the CDR3, the DNA is TGTGCCACCAGTGAGGACAGGGGTAATTCACCCCTCCACTTT. The chain uses TRBV24-1 and TRBJ1-6, with 9 positions matching TRBD1. With 4 bases clipped from V and 6 bases from J, the junction kept 0 bases outside the gene matches. From germline, CDR1 is KGHDR and CDR2 SFDVKD. The CDR3 runs 14 residues.

V is TRBV28 and J is TRBJ1-5, with a tentative D call TRBD1 (5 bases). V shed 6 bases and J shed 6 bases, with 24 bases lying between them. Germline V gives CDR1 MDHEN, CDR2 SYDVKM. CDR3 length: 17 residues. CDR3 sequence: CASRISSGRGPFQPQHF. CDR3 bases: TGTGCCAGCAGGATCTCATCGGGTAGGGGCCCTTTTCAGCCCCAGCATTTT.

The chain combines TRBV6-6 with TRBJ2-1, with D possibly TRBD2 on 5 matching bases. This CDR3 contains 12 residues. CDR1 MNHNY and CDR2 SVGAGI come from the germline V gene (reference sequence). V gave up 5 bases and J gave up 8 bases, with 10 bases separating them. The DNA for the CDR3 is TGTGCCAGCAGTCAAGCCGGGGATGAGCAGTTCTTC. It is translated as CASSQAGDEQFF.

The genes are TRBV27 and TRBJ1-5; D is unresolved. The V end lost 6 bases, the J end lost 6 bases, and 12 bases lay between the germline ends. This CDR3 is 13 amino acids long. The germline gives CDR1 MNHEY, CDR2 SMNVEV (reference sequence). The CDR3 is CASRETASQPQHF. CDR3 sequence (DNA): TGTGCCAGCAGGGAGACGGCAAGTCAGCCCCAGCATTTT.

The V gene is TRBV3-1 (or the pseudogene TRBV3-2), the J gene TRBJ2-5; D gene uncertain. Germline V gives CDR1 LGHDT, CDR2 YNNKEL (reference sequence). There are 13 residues in the CDR3. V gave up 7 bases and J gave up 7 bases, with 16 bases separating them. In DNA, the CDR3 is TGTGCCAGCACCCGACGCCCAAGAGGGACCCAGTACTTC. It translates to CASTRRPRGTQYF.

The chain recombines TRBV29-1 with TRBJ2-1; TRBD2 matches at 11 bases. Trimming cost V 0 bases and J 1 base; bases outside gene matches: 5. The germline CDR1 and CDR2 sequences are SQVTM and ANQGSEA. The CDR3 extends over 17 amino acids. The CDR3 region is CSVEETSGILSYNEQFF. CDR3 DNA sequence: TGCAGCGTTGAAGAGACTAGCGGGATCTTATCCTACAATGAGCAGTTCTTC.

The J gene is TRBJ2-3, the V gene TRBV15; 8 positions agree with TRBD1. The V segment lost 0 bases and the J segment 7 bases; nucleotides outside the gene matches: 9. This CDR3 region has 16 residues. CDR1 and CDR2 (germline): LNHNV, YYDKDF (reference sequence). The DNA of the CDR3 is TGTGCCACCAGCAGAGAAGGGGCAGGGGGCCATAATACGCAGTATTTT. Its protein is CATSREGAGGHNTQYF.

The rearrangement joins TRBV19 to TRBJ2-5; TRBD2 is a possible D gene (6 bases). The CDR3 loop spans 16 amino acids. V dropped 7 bases and J dropped 5 bases, with 23 bases sitting between them. In germline, CDR1 is LNHDA, CDR2 SQIVND (reference sequence). The CDR3 loop is CASNHPGEGGFETQYF. Here the CDR3 DNA reads TGTGCCAGTAACCACCCTGGTGAGGGAGGCTTTGAGACCCAGTACTTC.

This clone was found a few times. The chain is built from TRBV4-2 and TRBJ1-1; weak D call: TRBD1 (5 bases). The CDR3 is made up of 15 amino acids. Trimming took off 0 bases at V and 7 bases at J, with 15 bases between the two ends. Germline CDR1 is LGHNA and CDR2 is YNFKEQ. CDR3 protein: CASSQDPGGELEAFF. Here the CDR3 DNA reads TGTGCCAGCAGCCAAGACCCTGGAGGGGAGCTTGAAGCTTTCTTT.

This clone came up a few times. This chain joins TRBV19 and TRBJ1-3, with D possibly matching TRBD1 (6 bases). Deletions cut 11 bases from V and 0 bases from J, with 14 bases between. The CDR3 sequence is 14 residues long. The germline V gene encodes CDR1 LNHDA and CDR2 SQIVND (reference sequence). CDR3 nucleotides: TGTGCCTCTCAACAGGGTAACTCTGGAAACACCATATATTTT. It yields the protein CASQQGNSGNTIYF.

This sequence joins TRBV5-1 and TRBJ2-5; D possibly corresponds to TRBD2 (6 bases). The V and J ends lost 0 bases and 7 bases respectively, with 16 bases between them. The germline V gene has CDR1 SGHRS and CDR2 YFSETQ. There are 15 residues in the CDR3. The CDR3 loop is CASSLVVPPGGTQYF. In nucleotides, the CDR3 is TGCGCCAGCAGCTTGGTGGTCCCTCCCGGGGGGACCCAGTACTTC.

The chain combines TRBV28 with TRBJ1-2; 8 nucleotides align to TRBD1. CDR1 is MDHEN and CDR2 is SYDVKM in the germline V gene. This CDR3 has 14 residues. Losses at the gene ends were 5 bases for V and 2 bases for J; bases not matched to a gene: 4. Written as DNA, the CDR3 is TGTGCCAGCAGTCCAGGGGGCTTAAACTATGGCTACACCTTC. Protein: CASSPGGLNYGYTF.

This clone was observed a single time. This chain joins TRBV28 and TRBJ2-6; 8 bases line up with TRBD2. CDR3 size: 15 residues. V was clipped by 4 bases and J by 4 bases; unmatched bases: 3. Germline CDR1 and CDR2: MDHEN and SYDVKM. The CDR3 sequence: CASSSREEGANVLTF. CDR3 nucleotide sequence: TGTGCCAGCAGTTCGCGGGAGGAAGGGGCCAACGTCCTGACTTTC.

This rearrangement joins TRBV24-1 to TRBJ2-2; 9 bases agree with TRBD1. Losses at the gene ends were 7 bases for V and 5 bases for J; bases not matched to a gene: 4. The CDR3 is made up of 14 amino acids. Germline V gene sequence: CDR1 KGHDR, CDR2 SFDVKD. The CDR3 DNA reads as TGTGCCACCAGGACAGGGGGGGAAACCGGGGAGCTGTTTTTT. It codes for CATRTGGETGELFF.

CDR3 bases: TGTGCCAGTAGTATCGGACAGGGGGCTGGCTACACCTTC. This codes for CASSIGQGAGYTF. The gene calls are TRBV19 and TRBJ1-2; 11 bases agree with TRBD1. This CDR3 is built from 13 residues. Looked up from germline, CDR1 is LNHDA and CDR2 is SQIVND (reference sequence). The V segment lost 3 bases and the J segment 7 bases; nucleotides outside the gene matches: 1.

V gene TRBV7-9 combines with J gene TRBJ1-5; D may be TRBD1 (5 bases). CDR3 length: 15 residues. CDR1 is SEHNR, CDR2 FQNEAQ, per germline (reference sequence). The ends were cut back, 4 bases at V and 4 bases at J, with 14 bases in the middle. In DNA, the CDR3 is TGTGCCAGCAGCTCCTCAACAGGAATAAATCAGCCCCAGCATTTT. Translating gives CASSSSTGINQPQHF.

The chain employs TRBV30 and TRBJ1-1, with a possible D match to TRBD1 (6 bases). Trimming removed 0 bases at V and 5 bases at J, with 19 bases between. This CDR3 has 16 residues. CDR1 and CDR2 (germline): GTSNPN, SVGIG (reference sequence). DNA for the CDR3: TGTGCCTGGAGTGTGGGGTCCCACAGGGCGATGACTGAAGCTTTCTTT. Amino acids: CAWSVGSHRAMTEAFF.